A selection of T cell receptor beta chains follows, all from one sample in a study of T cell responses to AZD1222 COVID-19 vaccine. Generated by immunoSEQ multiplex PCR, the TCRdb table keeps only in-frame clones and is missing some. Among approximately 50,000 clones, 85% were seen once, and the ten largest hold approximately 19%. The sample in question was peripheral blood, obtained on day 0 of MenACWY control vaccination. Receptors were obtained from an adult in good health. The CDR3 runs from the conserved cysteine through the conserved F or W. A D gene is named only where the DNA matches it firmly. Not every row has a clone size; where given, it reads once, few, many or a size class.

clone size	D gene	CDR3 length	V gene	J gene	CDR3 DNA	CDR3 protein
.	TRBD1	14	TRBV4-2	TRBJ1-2	TGTGCCAGCAGCCAAGGGTTGACAGGGGTTGGCTACACCTTC	CASSQGLTGVGYTF
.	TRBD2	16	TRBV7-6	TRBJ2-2	TGTGCCAGCAGCTTACGCAGCGGGAGTAACACCGGGGAGCTGTTTTTT	CASSLRSGSNTGELFF
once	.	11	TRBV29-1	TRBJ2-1	TGCAGCACGGAATCCTACAATGAGCAGTTCTTC	CSTESYNEQFF
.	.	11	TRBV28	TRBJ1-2	TGTGCCAGCAGTCCAAGGGGTGGCTACACCTTC	CASSPRGGYTF
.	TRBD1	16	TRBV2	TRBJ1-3	TGTGCCAGCAGTCGACAGGGGCTCCACTCTGGAAACACCATATATTTT	CASSRQGLHSGNTIYF
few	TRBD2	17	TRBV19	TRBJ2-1	TGTGCCAGTACCCGGAAGTGGGTAGCGGGAGGTTACAATGAGCAGTTCTTC	CASTRKWVAGGYNEQFF
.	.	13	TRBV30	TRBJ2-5	TGTGCCTGGAGTGTACAAAGCGTTGAGACCCAGTACTTC	CAWSVQSVETQYF
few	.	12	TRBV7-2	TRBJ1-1	TGTGCCAGCAGTTCAACCCGGGGAGAAGCTTTCTTT	CASSSTRGEAFF
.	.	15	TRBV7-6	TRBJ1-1	TGTGCCAGCACCCCTTCCCGGGGTAAGAACACTGAAGCTTTCTTT	CASTPSRGKNTEAFF
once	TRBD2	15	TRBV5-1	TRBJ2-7	TGCGCCAGCAGCTTGGGGGTAGCGGGAGTGGACGAGCAGTACTTC	CASSLGVAGVDEQYF
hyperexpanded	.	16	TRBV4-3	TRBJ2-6	TGCGCCAGCAGCCAAGAATTCGCCTCTGGGGCCAACGTCCTGACTTTC	CASSQEFASGANVLTF
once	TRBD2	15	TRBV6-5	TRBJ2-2	TGTGCCAGCAGTTGGACTAGCGGGAGGAAGAGGGAGCTGTTTTTT	CASSWTSGRKRELFF
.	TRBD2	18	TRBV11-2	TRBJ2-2	TGTGCCAGCAGCTTAGATATGGCAAGCGGGAGACGGACCGGGGAGCTGTTTTTT	CASSLDMASGRRTGELFF
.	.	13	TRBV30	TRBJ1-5	TGTGCCTGGGCGACAGCCTACAATCAGCCCCAGCATTTT	CAWATAYNQPQHF
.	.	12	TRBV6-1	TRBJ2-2	TGTGCCAGCAGTGAGGGCACCGGGGAGCTGTTTTTT	CASSEGTGELFF
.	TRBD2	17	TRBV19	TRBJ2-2	TGTGCCAGTAGTACCGGACTAGCGGGAGGAAACACCGGGGAGCTGTTTTTT	CASSTGLAGGNTGELFF
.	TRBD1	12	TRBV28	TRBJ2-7	TGTGCCGTGGGACAGGAAACCTACGAGCAGTACTTC	CAVGQETYEQYF
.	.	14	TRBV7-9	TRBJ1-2	TGTGCCAGCAGCGTGACACTTGACTACTATGGCTACACCTTC	CASSVTLDYYGYTF
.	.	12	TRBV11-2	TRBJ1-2	TGTGCCAGCAGCTTAGCAGGGAATGGCTACACCTTC	CASSLAGNGYTF
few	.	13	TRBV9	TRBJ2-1	TGTGCCAGCAGCGTAGGGCAGATCAATGAGCAGTTCTTC	CASSVGQINEQFF
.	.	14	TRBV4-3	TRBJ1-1	TGCGCCAGCAGCCAAGAATGGGACAAATCTGAAGCTTTCTTT	CASSQEWDKSEAFF
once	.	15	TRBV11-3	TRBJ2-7	TGTGCCAGCAGCTTAAGGGGTAGCGGCCTCTACGAGCAGTACTTC	CASSLRGSGLYEQYF
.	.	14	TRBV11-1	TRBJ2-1	TGTGCCAGCCGGTCCGACTACTCGAGGGATGAGCAGTTCTTC	CASRSDYSRDEQFF
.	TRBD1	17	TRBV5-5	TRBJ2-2	TGTGCCAGCAGCTGGCCCTCGGGACAGATAAGGACCGGGGAGCTGTTTTTT	CASSWPSGQIRTGELFF
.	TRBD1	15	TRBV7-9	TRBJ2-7	TGTGCCAGCAGCTTAGGGACAGGAACCGGCTACGAGCAGTACTTC	CASSLGTGTGYEQYF
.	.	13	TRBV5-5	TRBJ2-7	TGTGCCAGCAGCTTGGGAGGTCTGGACGAGCAGTACTTC	CASSLGGLDEQYF
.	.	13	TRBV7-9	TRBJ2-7	TGTGCCAGCAGTCCTCCGGCCGCCTACGAGCAGTACTTC	CASSPPAAYEQYF
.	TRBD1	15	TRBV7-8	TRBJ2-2	TGTGCCAGCAGCCTCGACAGGGGCGACACCGGGGAGCTGTTTTTT	CASSLDRGDTGELFF
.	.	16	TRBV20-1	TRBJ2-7	TGCAGTGCTAGTCCTAAGCGGGACAGAAGCATCTACGAGCAGTACTTC	CSASPKRDRSIYEQYF
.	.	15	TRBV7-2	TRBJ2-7	TGTGCCAGCAGCGCCCAATTGGGACCGAGCTACGAGCAGTACTTC	CASSAQLGPSYEQYF
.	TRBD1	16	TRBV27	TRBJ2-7	TGTGCCAGCAGTTTTTTCGACAGGGGGCTGCTCCACGAGCAGTACTTC	CASSFFDRGLLHEQYF
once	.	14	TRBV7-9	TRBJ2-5	TGTGCCAGCAGCTTAGACTGGTACCAAGAGACCCAGTACTTC	CASSLDWYQETQYF
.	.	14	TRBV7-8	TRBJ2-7	TGTGCCAGCAGCTTAGCAGCGGGTACCTACGAGCAGTACTTC	CASSLAAGTYEQYF
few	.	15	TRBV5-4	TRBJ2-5	TGTGCCAGCAGCCCCACAGCGGAGGGAATTGGGACCCAGTACTTC	CASSPTAEGIGTQYF
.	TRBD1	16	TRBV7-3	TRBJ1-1	TGTGCCAGCAGCGCCGCACATGGGACAGGGGGCACTGAAGCTTTCTTT	CASSAAHGTGGTEAFF
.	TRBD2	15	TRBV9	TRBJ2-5	TGTGCCAGCAGCACACCGCGGGGGGCGGGAGAGACCCAGTACTTC	CASSTPRGAGETQYF
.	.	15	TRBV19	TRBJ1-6	TGTGCCAGTAGTATGCAGGACAGCAATAATTCACCCCTCCACTTT	CASSMQDSNNSPLHF
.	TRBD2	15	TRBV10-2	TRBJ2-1	TGCGCCAGCAGTGGGACTAGCGGGGCCTACAATGAGCAGTTCTTC	CASSGTSGAYNEQFF
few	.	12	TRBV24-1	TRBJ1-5	TGTGCCACCTCACGCGGGACCGGGGCCCAGCATTTT	CATSRGTGAQHF
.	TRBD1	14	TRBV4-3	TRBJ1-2	TGCGCCAGCAGTAGGGACAGGGTTAACTATGGCTACACCTTC	CASSRDRVNYGYTF
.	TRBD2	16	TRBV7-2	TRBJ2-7	TGTGCCAGCAGCTTAGGGTCTAGCGGGAGGGCCTACGAGCAGTACTTC	CASSLGSSGRAYEQYF
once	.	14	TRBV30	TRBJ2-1	TGTGCCTGGAGTTCTCTAGCCGGGGCCAGTGAGCAGTTCTTC	CAWSSLAGASEQFF
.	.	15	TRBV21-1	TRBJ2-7	TGTGCCAGCAGCAAACTAGGGGGAGGGGATTACGAGCAGTACTTC	CASSKLGGGDYEQYF
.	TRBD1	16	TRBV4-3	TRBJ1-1	TGCGCCAGCAGCCAAGATTTCAACAGGGGGGCTACTGAAGCTTTCTTT	CASSQDFNRGATEAFF
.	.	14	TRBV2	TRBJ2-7	TGTGCCAGCGGACAACGGGGGCTAACCTACGAGCAGTACTTC	CASGQRGLTYEQYF
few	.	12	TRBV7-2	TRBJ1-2	TGTGCCAGCAGCTCGGAACCCCCGCCGGGCACCTTC	CASSSEPPPGTF
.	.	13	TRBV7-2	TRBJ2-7	TGTGCCAGCAGCTCCAGTAACTCCTACGAGCAGTACTTC	CASSSSNSYEQYF
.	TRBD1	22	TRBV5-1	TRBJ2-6	TGCGCCAGCAGTATCCCTCGCCGACCGGGACAGGGGCACCGCTCTGGGGCCAACGTCCTGACTTTC	CASSIPRRPGQGHRSGANVLTF
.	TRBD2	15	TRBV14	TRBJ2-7	TGTGCCAGCAGCCAAGAAGCGGGAGTCTATTACGAGCAGTACTTC	CASSQEAGVYYEQYF
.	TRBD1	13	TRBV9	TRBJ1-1	TGTGCCAGCAGCGTCCTTTTGGACAGGGATGCTTTCTTT	CASSVLLDRDAFF